The rows below give T cell receptor beta chains drawn from one sample of a study of blood T cell repertoires in COVID-19. Measured with immunoSEQ multiplex PCR; TCRdb has only the in-frame clones, and not every one. The data show 150,000 or so clones, less than 95% seen once. Sequencing was done on a sample of peripheral blood. Source of these receptors: a man in his forties or fifties with acute or convalescent COVID-19. The CDR3 runs from the conserved cysteine through the conserved F or W. Each record gives: D gene, J gene, clone size, CDR3 length, V gene, CDR3 protein, CDR3 DNA. D genes are given only for firm matches. The size field is filled for only some rows; it gives once, few, many or a size class.

TRBD1	TRBJ2-1	.	16	TRBV24-1	CATSDPSGQGRNEQFF	TGTGCCACCAGTGATCCCTCAGGACAGGGTCGGAATGAGCAGTTCTTC
TRBD2	TRBJ2-5	.	18	TRBV7-6	CASSLGAGLAGARETQYF	TGTGCCAGCAGCTTAGGGGCTGGACTAGCGGGAGCGCGGGAGACCCAGTACTTC
.	TRBJ1-5	.	14	TRBV7-2	CASSLSVINQPQHF	TGTGCCAGCAGCTTATCCGTTATCAATCAGCCCCAGCATTTT
.	TRBJ1-4	.	12	TRBV9	CASSPHGEKLFF	TGTGCCAGCAGCCCCCACGGTGAAAAACTGTTTTTT
TRBD2	TRBJ2-1	.	16	TRBV11-3	CASSLGTSGGGNEQFF	TGTGCCAGCAGCTTAGGTACTAGCGGAGGAGGTAATGAGCAGTTCTTC
.	TRBJ2-3	.	16	TRBV11-2	CASSLVGGARTDTQYF	TGTGCCAGCAGCTTAGTGGGGGGGGCCCGCACAGATACGCAGTATTTT
TRBD1	TRBJ1-3	.	15	TRBV19	CASSVTGADGNTIYF	TGTGCCAGTAGCGTGACAGGGGCAGATGGAAACACCATATATTTT
TRBD2	TRBJ2-1	.	15	TRBV4-2	CASSQGSGRGDEQFF	TGTGCCAGCAGCCAAGGTAGCGGGAGGGGGGATGAGCAGTTCTTC
.	TRBJ2-3	.	15	TRBV7-8	CASSSGPGDTDTQYF	TGTGCCAGCAGCTCCGGCCCGGGGGACACAGATACGCAGTATTTT
.	TRBJ1-1	.	11	TRBV3-1/TRBV3-2	CASSHGAGAFF	TGTGCCAGCAGCCACGGGGCGGGGGCTTTCTTT
.	TRBJ1-2	.	15	TRBV4-2	CASSQDTTTGIGYTF	TGTGCCAGCAGCCAAGATACCACCACAGGTATTGGCTACACCTTC
.	TRBJ1-1	once	15	TRBV18	CASSPQRGGNTEAFF	TGTGCCAGCTCACCACAACGTGGCGGGAACACTGAAGCTTTCTTT
.	TRBJ1-1	.	13	TRBV11-2	CASSLGPNTEAFF	TGTGCCAGCAGCTTAGGGCCGAACACTGAAGCTTTCTTT
TRBD1	TRBJ1-2	.	14	TRBV18	CASSTGTGRYGYTF	TGTGCCAGCTCAACCGGGACAGGGAGGTATGGCTACACCTTC
.	TRBJ2-2	.	14	TRBV30	CAWSVTGVTGELFF	TGTGCCTGGAGTGTAACCGGAGTCACCGGGGAGCTGTTTTTT
.	TRBJ1-6	.	15	TRBV19	CASTGESSYNSPLHF	TGTGCCAGTACGGGAGAAAGCTCCTATAATTCACCCCTCCACTTT
.	TRBJ1-2	.	14	TRBV21-1	CASTLGGEDYGYTF	TGTGCCAGCACCCTGGGGGGGGAAGACTATGGCTACACCTTC
.	TRBJ1-4	few	14	TRBV4-1	CASSQYRAGEKLFF	TGCGCCAGCAGCCAATACAGGGCGGGTGAAAAACTGTTTTTT
.	TRBJ1-2	.	13	TRBV7-9	CASSLGITGGYTF	TGTGCCAGCAGCTTAGGGATAACGGGGGGCTACACCTTC
.	TRBJ1-6	.	16	TRBV13	CASSPLGSSYNSPLHF	TGTGCCAGCAGCCCGTTGGGGAGCTCCTATAATTCACCCCTCCACTTT
.	TRBJ1-2	.	13	TRBV5-5	CASSPFNNYGYTF	TGTGCCAGCAGCCCCTTTAATAACTATGGCTACACCTTC
.	TRBJ1-5	.	14	TRBV27	CASGGQASNQPQHF	TGTGCCAGCGGTGGGCAGGCTAGCAATCAGCCCCAGCATTTT
.	TRBJ1-1	.	12	TRBV29-1	CSVSGWNTEAFF	TGCAGCGTCTCCGGTTGGAACACTGAAGCTTTCTTT
.	TRBJ2-5	.	13	TRBV6-4	CASSPLGGETQYF	TGTGCCAGCAGTCCCCTGGGCGGGGAGACCCAGTACTTC
.	TRBJ1-1	.	13	TRBV12-3/TRBV12-4	CASTPGENTEAFF	TGTGCCAGCACCCCAGGGGAAAACACTGAAGCTTTCTTT
TRBD1	TRBJ1-4	.	15	TRBV9	CASSGDRGLNEKLFF	TGTGCCAGCAGCGGCGACAGGGGACTTAATGAAAAACTGTTTTTT
TRBD2	TRBJ2-2	.	18	TRBV5-1	CASSLGAGGPWDTGELFF	TGCGCCAGCAGCTTGGGAGCGGGAGGGCCTTGGGACACCGGGGAGCTGTTTTTT
.	TRBJ2-7	.	13	TRBV6-2/TRBV6-3	CASSRQRDYEQYF	TGTGCCAGCAGTCGACAGCGAGACTACGAGCAGTACTTC
TRBD2	TRBJ2-5	once	14	TRBV6-2/TRBV6-3	CASSREGGGETQYF	TGTGCCAGCAGCCGGGAGGGCGGAGGGGAGACCCAGTACTTC
TRBD2	TRBJ2-1	once	16	TRBV9	CASSVWGRASYNEQFF	TGTGCCAGCAGCGTTTGGGGGAGGGCCTCCTACAATGAGCAGTTCTTC
TRBD1	TRBJ2-5	.	16	TRBV5-1	CASSWGQGLTGETQYF	TGCGCCAGCAGCTGGGGACAGGGCCTAACGGGCGAGACCCAGTACTTC
TRBD2	TRBJ2-1	.	16	TRBV5-1	CASSPTSGRALNEQFF	TGCGCCAGCAGCCCGACTAGCGGGAGGGCCCTAAATGAGCAGTTCTTC
TRBD2	TRBJ2-1	.	17	TRBV10-3	CAISKTPTSGSKDEQFF	TGTGCCATCAGTAAAACACCGACTAGCGGGAGTAAAGATGAGCAGTTCTTC
.	TRBJ1-3	.	16	TRBV19	CASSDRRLTSGNTIYF	TGTGCCAGTAGCGACAGGAGATTGACCTCTGGAAACACCATATATTTT
TRBD2	TRBJ2-1	.	15	TRBV7-2	CASSPGLAEGDEQFF	TGTGCCAGCAGCCCGGGACTAGCGGAGGGCGATGAGCAGTTCTTC
TRBD2	TRBJ2-3	.	14	TRBV14	CASSQGLAANTQYF	TGTGCCAGCAGCCAAGGACTAGCAGCGAATACGCAGTATTTT
.	TRBJ2-2	.	12	TRBV12-3/TRBV12-4	CASSFQAGELFF	TGTGCCAGCAGTTTTCAGGCCGGGGAGCTGTTTTTT
TRBD1	TRBJ1-3	.	17	TRBV4-1	CASSHPGQKDSGNTIYF	TGCGCCAGCAGCCACCCGGGACAGAAGGATTCTGGAAACACCATATATTTT
TRBD1	TRBJ2-4	once	15	TRBV6-2/TRBV6-3	CASSWRGQGENIQYF	TGTGCCAGCAGTTGGCGAGGACAGGGAGAAAACATTCAGTACTTC
.	TRBJ1-2	.	13	TRBV19	CASSIFPGYGYTF	TGTGCCAGTAGTATATTTCCAGGGTATGGCTACACCTTC
TRBD1	TRBJ2-5	.	15	TRBV4-1	CASSHPGTGQETQYF	TGCGCCAGCAGCCACCCCGGGACAGGGCAAGAGACCCAGTACTTC
TRBD1	TRBJ2-7	.	16	TRBV28	CASSFSRDRGTYEQYF	TGTGCCAGCAGTTTTTCCAGGGACAGGGGTACCTACGAGCAGTACTTC
TRBD2	TRBJ2-7	.	14	TRBV6-5	CASKTSGSSYEQYF	TGTGCCAGCAAGACTAGCGGGAGTTCCTACGAGCAGTACTTC
TRBD1	TRBJ1-1	.	12	TRBV12-3/TRBV12-4	CASTWDSRTAFF	TGTGCCAGCACCTGGGACAGCCGGACGGCTTTCTTT
.	TRBJ2-2	.	12	TRBV5-1	CASAGNTGELFF	TGCGCCAGCGCGGGGAACACCGGGGAGCTGTTTTTT
.	TRBJ1-6	.	14	TRBV5-1	CASSLGTVNSPLHF	TGCGCCAGCAGCTTGGGGACAGTTAATTCACCCCTCCACTTT